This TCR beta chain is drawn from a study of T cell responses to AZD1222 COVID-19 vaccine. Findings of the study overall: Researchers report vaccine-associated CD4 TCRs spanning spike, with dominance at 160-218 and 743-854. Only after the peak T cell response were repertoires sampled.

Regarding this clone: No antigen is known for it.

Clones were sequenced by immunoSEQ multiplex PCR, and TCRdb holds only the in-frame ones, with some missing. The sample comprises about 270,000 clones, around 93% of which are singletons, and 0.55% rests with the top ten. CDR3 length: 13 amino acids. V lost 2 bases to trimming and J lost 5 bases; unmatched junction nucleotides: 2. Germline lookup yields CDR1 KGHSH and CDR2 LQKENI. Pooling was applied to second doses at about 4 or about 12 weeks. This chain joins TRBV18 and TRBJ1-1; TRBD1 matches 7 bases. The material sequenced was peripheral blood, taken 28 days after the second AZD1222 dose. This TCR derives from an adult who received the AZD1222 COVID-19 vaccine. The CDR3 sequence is CASSPSRGTEAFF. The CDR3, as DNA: TGTGCCAGCTCACCAAGCAGGGGGACTGAAGCTTTCTTT.